Included here is one T cell receptor (beta chain) sequence, with context. The antigen it recognizes is unknown. No clone much larger than this one lies a single base away; base qualities are absent. The sample originates from a study of T cells in Graves' hyperthyroidism and ophthalmopathy (dated by TCRdb to about 2019). The study in broad terms: Peripheral blood was collected at initial diagnosis, before any treatment. TCR V-J signatures able to tell the groups apart were searched for in a discovery cohort of about a hundred patients, of whom approximately 40 had Graves' ophthalmopathy and 55 to 65 had stable Graves' hyperthyroidism. Prospective prediction of ophthalmopathy was tested in an independent validation cohort of approximately 19 hyperthyroidism patients and 17 patients who later progressed to ophthalmopathy. The 100 discovery patients were divided at random into training and test sets in a 7:3 ratio. The study also compared thyroid tissue and blood T-cell repertoires from five or six Graves' hyperthyroidism patients. After sampling, hyperthyroidism patients received methimazole starting at 30 mg daily, and ophthalmopathy patients received high-dose intravenous methylprednisolone. TCR Vbeta CDR3 sequencing of 135 peripheral blood samples (43 ophthalmopathy, roughly 72 hyperthyroidism and approximately 17 progressor patients) is reported in the paper. Overall study outcomes, separate from this receptor: During validation, the model predicted progression to ophthalmopathy a median of approximately 6 months ahead of onset, with almost 71% sensitivity and around 73% specificity. A model built on a 13 V-J signature distinguished ophthalmopathy from stable hyperthyroidism, reaching 85% to 90% sensitivity and 81.08% specificity in cross-validation and 80%/75% in testing. Sample size was not statistically predetermined, and investigators were not blinded to group allocation. Most expanded thyroid clonotypes (frequency above 0.001) were also found in blood, which suggests that blood repertoires may mirror thyroid immune responses.

A patient counted as having stable Graves' hyperthyroidism if no progression to ophthalmopathy occurred over 18 months of follow-up. Hyperthyroidism patients were newly diagnosed, with disease duration under 2 months, and aged 18 to 65 years. Exclusion was applied to patients with uncontrolled infections, other autoimmune diseases, pregnancy or lactation. Diagnoses were based on clinical symptoms, serum thyroxine and TRAb, thyroid ultrasound and orbital computed tomography. PBMCs were separated from roughly 10 ml of fresh peripheral blood using Ficoll-Paque density gradient centrifugation. Total RNA was extracted using Trizol reagent, and RNA quality was assessed on an Agilent 2100 Bioanalyzer. For this chain, trimming is 3 bases at the V end and 0 bases at the J end, and the number of junction bases without a gene match is 5. According to the germline V gene (reference sequence), CDR1 reads LGHDT and CDR2 reads YNNKEL. The CDR3, cysteine through phenylalanine, is 17 amino acids long. Here the CDR3 DNA is all that survives: 51 bases in frame from base 1.

TCR beta CDR3 regions were amplified from RNA transcripts. A first-round RT-PCR of the TCR CDR3 used the HTBI primer set with the Qiagen OneStep RT-PCR kit. Libraries were constructed in a second round of multiplex PCR, after which size selection and purification were carried out. Sequencing of the libraries was done on an Illumina HiSeq2000 using paired-end 100 bp reads. The source study handled its data this way. Raw data were processed with SOAPnuke, discarding reads with adapters, uncalled bases, mean Phred below 15, or no exact constant-primer or identifier match. COPE v1.2.5 was used to merge the high-quality paired reads, and each unique nucleotide sequence was defined as a clonotype. MiTCR v1.1 was used to align clonotypes to the IMGT TRBV, TRBD and TRBJ reference segments. The analysis was restricted to V-J combinations with a frequency above 0.0001, which together covered 99% to 99.2% of the repertoires. The TCS score was defined as F50 (clonal expansion) divided by E x V (chaos), with BLOSUM62-based TCRdist calculated between CDR3 peptides within each V-J. Welch's t-statistics and random forest reduced roughly 530 V-J features to 10 to 15, which were used in a naive Bayes classifier (R e1071). Using fastp at Q25 and MiXCR, TCRdb reprocessed the public reads and kept productive beta chains. Each CDR3 protein appears once, grouped with its most common genes and DNA. The V and J calls were not made by the authors but by TCRdb's processing. The sample table lists roughly 110,000 distinct CDR3 sequences, 16% of them with a count of one. Jointly, the top ten make up about 42% of the sample.

The receptor chain draws on TRBV3-1 and TRBJ2-6, and TRBD1 aligns with 7 junction nucleotides. The sequence derives from a woman aged 45-65 years with Graves' hyperthyroidism. Material: blood. The DNA is as follows: TGTGCCAGCAGCCACTGGGACAGCTACTCTGGGGCCAACGTCCTGACTTTC. This gives the protein CASSHWDSYSGANVLTF.